This is a list of T cell receptor beta chains from one sample in a study of T cell changes during pregnancy in multiple sclerosis. Some clones are missing from TCRdb's copy, which holds only in-frame ones; the method was immunoSEQ multiplex PCR. The profile shows 37,000 or so clones, 90% to 95% of them singletons. The sequences come from CD4+ T cells from peripheral blood mononuclear cells, collected in the second trimester of pregnancy. The receptors derive from a female donor with multiple sclerosis, enrolled in a pregnancy study. The CDR3 runs from the conserved cysteine through the conserved F or W. The order of the fields is J gene, clone size, V gene, D gene, CDR3 DNA, CDR3 protein. The D gene is left open where the match is weak. Only some rows state a clone size, as once, few, many or a class for expanded clones.

TRBJ1-6 once TRBV5-1 TRBD1 TGCGCCAGCAGCTTGACAGGGGCCCACTCACCCCTCCACTTT CASSLTGAHSPLHF
TRBJ2-3 NA TRBV5-1 NA TGCGCCAGCAGCTTGGGTCAAGCGTCAGATACGCAGTATTTT CASSLGQASDTQYF
TRBJ1-2 NA TRBV6-6 TRBD1 TGTGCCACTACCCCCGGGGGACAGTACTATGGCTACACCTTC CATTPGGQYYGYTF
TRBJ2-1 once TRBV7-9 TRBD1 TGTGCCAGCAGCTTCCAGACAGGGTTCAGGAATGAGCAGTTCTTC CASSFQTGFRNEQFF
TRBJ1-2 NA TRBV21-1 NA TGTGCCAGCAGCAAAAGAAGGCAGGGAACTAACTATGGCTACACCTTC CASSKRRQGTNYGYTF
TRBJ2-5 NA TRBV30 TRBD2 TGTGCCTGGAGTGTTGGGACTAGCGTCCAAGAGACCCAGTACTTC CAWSVGTSVQETQYF
TRBJ2-2 NA TRBV4-3 NA TGCGCCAGCAGCCAAGATAACCAGGCAGACACCGGGGAGCTGTTTTTT CASSQDNQADTGELFF
TRBJ2-1 NA TRBV6-1 TRBD2 TGTGCCAGCAGTGAAGATCCGGGAGGCCGGGATGAGCAGTTCTTC CASSEDPGGRDEQFF
TRBJ2-7 once TRBV7-2 TRBD1 TGTGCCAGCAGCTCCCGGGACAGCGATCGTCGGTACGAGCAGTACTTC CASSSRDSDRRYEQYF
TRBJ2-7 NA TRBV6-5 NA TGTGCCAGCAGTTACGATGACGGGACCTACGAGCAGTACTTC CASSYDDGTYEQYF
TRBJ1-1 NA TRBV4-1 NA TGCGCCAGCAGCCAAGACCTCCTCTGGGGGGAGGCTTTCTTT CASSQDLLWGEAFF
TRBJ1-5 few TRBV6-1 NA TGTGCCAGCAGTGACCGCCGCCAGTGGTATAGCAATCAGCCCCAGCATTTT CASSDRRQWYSNQPQHF
TRBJ2-2 NA TRBV12-5 NA TGTGCTAGTGGTTTGGTACAGGCGAACACCGGGGAGCTGTTTTTT CASGLVQANTGELFF
TRBJ1-6 NA TRBV5-1 TRBD1 TGCGCCAGCAGCTTGTCCGGGACAGCAGGTTCACCCCTCCACTTT CASSLSGTAGSPLHF
TRBJ2-5 NA TRBV28 TRBD1 TGTGCCAGCAGTTCACAGGGGCTTGGCGGCATACAAGAGACCCAGTACTTC CASSSQGLGGIQETQYF
TRBJ2-7 NA TRBV9 TRBD1 TGTGCCAGCACCAAGACAGGGGCGACGTACGAGCAGTACTTC CASTKTGATYEQYF
TRBJ1-1 NA TRBV10-2 NA TGCGCCAGCAGTGCTTCGGGTTTGTTCACTGAAGCTTTCTTT CASSASGLFTEAFF
TRBJ2-3 NA TRBV5-1 NA TGCGCCAGCAGCGAACAGGACACAGATACGCAGTATTTT CASSEQDTDTQYF
TRBJ2-1 NA TRBV11-3 TRBD2 TGTGCCAGCAGCTTGGGGGGGACTAGCGGAAACAATGAGCAGTTCTTC CASSLGGTSGNNEQFF
TRBJ2-7 NA TRBV4-3 TRBD1 TGCGCCAGCAGCTCTAGATGGGGCGACAGGGGGGGTACCTACGAGCAGTACTTC CASSSRWGDRGGTYEQYF
TRBJ2-2 NA TRBV5-6 TRBD1 TGTGCCAGCGTCGTAACAGGGGGTTACACCGGGGAGCTGTTTTTT CASVVTGGYTGELFF
TRBJ2-3 NA TRBV6-5 NA TGTGCCAGCAGGATGTTAGCGAACACAGATACGCAGTATTTT CASRMLANTDTQYF
TRBJ2-2 NA TRBV7-8 TRBD1 TGTGCCAGCAGATACGACAGGGACGGACACACCGGGGAGCTGTTTTTT CASRYDRDGHTGELFF
TRBJ1-2 NA TRBV29-1 NA TGCAGCGTTGACCTGGACAGTAACTATGGCTACACCTTC CSVDLDSNYGYTF
TRBJ1-1 NA TRBV6-1 TRBD1 TGTGCCAGCGGTCCGGACAGGCAGAACACTGAAGCTTTCTTT CASGPDRQNTEAFF
TRBJ2-2 NA TRBV7-9 NA TGTGCCAGCAGCTTAGTGGCGGGGTTCGCCGGGGAGCTGTTTTTT CASSLVAGFAGELFF
TRBJ1-2 NA TRBV5-1 NA TGCGCCAGCAGCTTGTACTTTGTGGGGGGTGCAAACTATGGCTACACCTTC CASSLYFVGGANYGYTF
TRBJ1-2 NA TRBV19 NA TGTGCCAGTAGTATCAGGCGCCCTTTGAGCTACACCTTC CASSIRRPLSYTF